These T cell receptor beta chains were read from a single sample in a study of blood T cell repertoires in COVID-19. Measured with immunoSEQ multiplex PCR; TCRdb has only the in-frame clones, and not every one. The data show a few hundred thousand clones, with 85% seen just once and 3.6% held by the top ten. The sequenced sample consisted of peripheral blood. The receptors stem from a woman younger than 35 with acute or convalescent COVID-19. The CDR3 runs from the conserved cysteine through the conserved F or W. The order of the fields is V gene, CDR3 length, D gene, clone size, J gene, CDR3 DNA, CDR3 protein. A D gene is named only where the DNA matches it firmly. Not all rows give a size; the values are once, few, many and, for expanded clones, a class.

TRBV30	12	-	-	TRBJ2-1	TGTGCCTGGCGGGAGCTATACAATGAGCAGTTCTTC	CAWRELYNEQFF
TRBV2	15	TRBD2	-	TRBJ2-4	TGTGCCAGCACCGGGACTAGCGGGGAAGTAAACATTCAGTACTTC	CASTGTSGEVNIQYF
TRBV12-3/TRBV12-4	13	TRBD1	-	TRBJ1-5	TGTGCCAGCAGGCTTCAGGGGGGAGGTCCCCAGCATTTT	CASRLQGGGPQHF
TRBV28	14	TRBD1	few	TRBJ2-2	TGTGCCAGCACCTCGGGGACAGAGACCGGGGAGCTGTTTTTT	CASTSGTETGELFF
TRBV5-6	15	TRBD1	few	TRBJ1-4	TGTGCCAGCAGCGCGACAGGGGACGGGGATGAAAAACTGTTTTTT	CASSATGDGDEKLFF
TRBV19	17	TRBD2	-	TRBJ2-3	TGTGCCAGTAGTTACGCGCCAAGCGGGGGGCCCACAGATACGCAGTATTTT	CASSYAPSGGPTDTQYF
TRBV4-1	14	-	-	TRBJ1-1	TGCGCCAGCACTCCCGAACGGGAGTTCACTGAAGCTTTCTTT	CASTPEREFTEAFF
TRBV28	15	TRBD2	-	TRBJ2-4	TGTGCCAGCAGTGGAGCGGGAGGAAAGTTGAACATTCAGTACTTC	CASSGAGGKLNIQYF
TRBV7-2	15	-	-	TRBJ1-1	TGTGCCAGCAGCTTGGGGGGGAGGGCTAACACTGAAGCTTTCTTT	CASSLGGRANTEAFF
TRBV5-1	16	TRBD1	-	TRBJ1-3	TGCGCCAGCAGCTTGGGGGGACAGGGGAGCGGAAACACCATATATTTT	CASSLGGQGSGNTIYF
TRBV28	14	-	-	TRBJ1-1	TGTGCCAGCAGTTTAGGCACCCCGAACACTGAAGCTTTCTTT	CASSLGTPNTEAFF
TRBV13	17	-	-	TRBJ1-1	TGTGCCAGCAGCCCCGAGGGCCAGGGGACGATGAACACTGAAGCTTTCTTT	CASSPEGQGTMNTEAFF
TRBV6-5	11	-	-	TRBJ2-1	TGTGCCAGCCAGCGTTGGGATGAGCAGTTCTTC	CASQRWDEQFF
TRBV7-9	11	-	-	TRBJ1-2	TGTGCCAGCAGGAGGTCTTATGGCTACACCTTC	CASRRSYGYTF
TRBV5-4	16	-	-	TRBJ2-3	TGTGCCAGCAGCTTGGGCTCGGGTTCTTTCACAGATACGCAGTATTTT	CASSLGSGSFTDTQYF
TRBV30	16	TRBD2	-	TRBJ2-3	TGTGCCTGGAGTTTTGGGACTAGCGGGAACACAGATACGCAGTATTTT	CAWSFGTSGNTDTQYF
TRBV9	13	-	-	TRBJ2-1	TGTGCCAGCAGCGTAACGGAGTACAATGAGCAGTTCTTC	CASSVTEYNEQFF
TRBV7-9	13	-	-	TRBJ1-6	TGTGCCAGCAGCTGGGAGGAATCTTCACCCCTCCACTTT	CASSWEESSPLHF
TRBV28	15	TRBD1	few	TRBJ1-2	TGTGCCAGCAGTCCACCGGGACAGGGGGCGGAAGGCTACACCTTC	CASSPPGQGAEGYTF
TRBV9	13	-	-	TRBJ2-2	TGTGCCAGCAGCGTAGTAATATCGGGGGAGCTGTTTTTT	CASSVVISGELFF
TRBV19	13	TRBD1	-	TRBJ2-3	TGTGCCAGTAGTATAAACAGGGGAGATACGCAGTATTTT	CASSINRGDTQYF
TRBV7-8	16	TRBD2	-	TRBJ2-3	TGTGCCAGCAGCTCCTCTCAGACTAGCGGGTCCGATACGCAGTATTTT	CASSSSQTSGSDTQYF
TRBV6-5	15	-	-	TRBJ2-1	TGTGCCAGCGATGCAGGCCCGTACTCCTACAATGAGCAGTTCTTC	CASDAGPYSYNEQFF
TRBV6-2/TRBV6-3	14	TRBD1	-	TRBJ2-1	TGTGCCAGCAGCAAAGGGACAGTTTACAATGAGCAGTTCTTC	CASSKGTVYNEQFF
TRBV27	13	-	-	TRBJ1-2	TGTGCCAGCAGTTTGGGGGGGCTCGATGGCTACACCTTC	CASSLGGLDGYTF
TRBV5-6	15	-	once	TRBJ1-3	TGTGCCAGCAGCTTGGTTACGGGGGGTGGAAACACCATATATTTT	CASSLVTGGGNTIYF
TRBV5-1	13	-	-	TRBJ2-5	TGCGCCAGCAGGTCAGGGGCCCAAGAGACCCAGTACTTC	CASRSGAQETQYF
TRBV18	13	-	few	TRBJ1-2	TGTGCCAGCTCACGGACAGTTAACTATGGCTACACCTTC	CASSRTVNYGYTF
TRBV3-1/TRBV3-2	15	-	-	TRBJ1-4	TGTGCCAGCAGCCAAGAATGGGACTCAGGGGAAAAACTGTTTTTT	CASSQEWDSGEKLFF
TRBV27	15	TRBD2	-	TRBJ2-7	TGTGCCAGCAGCCAGAGGACTAGCGGTTCCTACGAGCAGTACTTC	CASSQRTSGSYEQYF
TRBV3-1/TRBV3-2	12	-	once	TRBJ2-7	TGTGCCAGCAGCCAGGCATCCTACGAGCAGTACTTC	CASSQASYEQYF
TRBV19	15	TRBD1	-	TRBJ1-6	TGTGCCAGTAGTCCGACAGGGTCAGGAACTTCACCCCTCCACTTT	CASSPTGSGTSPLHF
TRBV19	16	-	once	TRBJ2-5	TGTGCCAGTAGTATAGACCTCGACATATCGCAAGAGACCCAGTACTTC	CASSIDLDISQETQYF
TRBV6-6	14	TRBD1	-	TRBJ1-2	TGTGCCAGCAGTTACAGGACAGGGGGCGGTAGCTACACCTTC	CASSYRTGGGSYTF
TRBV18	16	-	-	TRBJ1-4	TGTGCCAGCTCACCATTTGATCAGGCCTCTAATGAAAAACTGTTTTTT	CASSPFDQASNEKLFF
TRBV6-5	13	-	once	TRBJ2-3	TGTGCCAGCGTCGGGCAGGGGCCCCCGACGCAGTATTTT	CASVGQGPPTQYF
TRBV24-1	17	TRBD2	once	TRBJ2-1	TGTGCCACCAGTGATTTTGTCCTAGCGGGAGGGTCGAATGAGCAGTTCTTC	CATSDFVLAGGSNEQFF
TRBV29-1	12	-	-	TRBJ2-3	TGCAGCGTTGAACGTACAACAGATACGCAGTATTTT	CSVERTTDTQYF
TRBV18	16	-	-	TRBJ1-3	TGTGCCAGCTCACCAGAGGGCGGGTCACCTGGTGGCACCATATATTTT	CASSPEGGSPGGTIYF
TRBV3-1/TRBV3-2	16	TRBD1	-	TRBJ1-1	TGTGCCAGCAGCCCTACTGACAGGGAATATCAGGTGAAAGCTTTCTTT	CASSPTDREYQVKAFF
TRBV3-1/TRBV3-2	15	TRBD2	once	TRBJ2-2	TGTGCCAGCAGCCCAGTAGCGGGAGTTACCGGGGAGCTGTTTTTT	CASSPVAGVTGELFF
TRBV7-9	17	TRBD1	-	TRBJ1-6	TGTGCCAGCAACCCCGGGACAGGGGTTGGGTATAATTCACCCCTCCACTTT	CASNPGTGVGYNSPLHF
TRBV4-2	15	TRBD1	-	TRBJ2-2	TGTGCCAGCAGCCTTGGGACAGGGGACACCGGGGAGCTGTTTTTT	CASSLGTGDTGELFF
TRBV6-5	14	-	-	TRBJ2-3	TGTGCCAGCAGATCGGACACTAGCACAGATACGCAGTATTTT	CASRSDTSTDTQYF
TRBV6-2/TRBV6-3	13	-	-	TRBJ1-5	TGTGCCAGCAGTCCAGACAGACGGCAGCCCCAGCATTTT	CASSPDRRQPQHF
TRBV6-1	13	-	once	TRBJ2-5	TGTGCCAGCAGTGACCGGGATGGCGAGACCCAGTACTTC	CASSDRDGETQYF
TRBV14	15	TRBD2	-	TRBJ2-1	TGTGCCAGCAGTTCGACTAGCGGGACTTACAATGAGCAGTTCTTC	CASSSTSGTYNEQFF
TRBV6-5	15	TRBD1	-	TRBJ1-3	TGTGCCAGCAGTCTCAGGGGGCTTGGTGGAAACACCATATATTTT	CASSLRGLGGNTIYF
TRBV7-9	13	-	-	TRBJ1-1	TGTGCCAGCAGCAGCGGGGGCCTCACTGAAGCTTTCTTT	CASSSGGLTEAFF
TRBV7-9	14	TRBD1	few	TRBJ1-1	TGTGCCAGCAGCTTTCCGGACAGGGGGCTTGTAGCTTTCTTT	CASSFPDRGLVAFF
TRBV20-1	11	-	-	TRBJ2-5	TGCAGTGCTTTCTACCAAGAGACCCAGTACTTC	CSAFYQETQYF
TRBV6-1	14	-	once	TRBJ2-2	TGTGCCAGCAACCCGACAGGGAACACCGGGGAGCTGTTTTTT	CASNPTGNTGELFF
TRBV5-6	16	-	-	TRBJ2-2	TGTGCCAGCAGCCTGGCCCCCGCAGGTCGCACCGGGGAGCTGTTTTTT	CASSLAPAGRTGELFF
TRBV19	15	-	-	TRBJ2-2	TGTGCCAGTAGGGAAATCACAGGGAACACCGGGGAGCTGTTTTTT	CASREITGNTGELFF
TRBV7-3	16	-	-	TRBJ2-3	TGTGCCAGCAGCTTGGGCGCAGGGAAGAGGACAGATACGCAGTATTTT	CASSLGAGKRTDTQYF